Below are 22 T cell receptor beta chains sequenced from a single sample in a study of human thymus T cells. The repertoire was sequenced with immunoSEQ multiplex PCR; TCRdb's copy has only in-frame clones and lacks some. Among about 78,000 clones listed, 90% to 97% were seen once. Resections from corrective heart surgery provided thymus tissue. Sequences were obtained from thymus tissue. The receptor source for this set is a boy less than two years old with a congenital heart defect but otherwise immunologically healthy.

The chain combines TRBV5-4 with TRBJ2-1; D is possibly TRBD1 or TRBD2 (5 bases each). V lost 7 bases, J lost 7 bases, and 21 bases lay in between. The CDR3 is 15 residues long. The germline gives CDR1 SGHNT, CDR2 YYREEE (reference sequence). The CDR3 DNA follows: TGTGCCAGCTCGCATACGTGGGGACCGAGGAATGAGCAGTTCTTC. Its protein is CASSHTWGPRNEQFF.

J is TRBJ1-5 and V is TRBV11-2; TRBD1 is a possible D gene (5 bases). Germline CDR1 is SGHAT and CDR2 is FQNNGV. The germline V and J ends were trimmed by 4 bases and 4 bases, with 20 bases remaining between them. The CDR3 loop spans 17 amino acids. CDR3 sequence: CASSYLGPGGPNQPQHF. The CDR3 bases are TGTGCCAGCAGCTATCTAGGTCCGGGGGGTCCTAATCAGCCCCAGCATTTT.

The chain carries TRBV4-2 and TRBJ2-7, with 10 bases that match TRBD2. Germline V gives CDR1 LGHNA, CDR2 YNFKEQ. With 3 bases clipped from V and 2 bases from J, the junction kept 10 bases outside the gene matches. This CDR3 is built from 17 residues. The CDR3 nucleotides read TGTGCCAGCAGCCAGGCAGGTCAGCTAGCGGGGGCCTACGAGCAGTACTTC. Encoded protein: CASSQAGQLAGAYEQYF.

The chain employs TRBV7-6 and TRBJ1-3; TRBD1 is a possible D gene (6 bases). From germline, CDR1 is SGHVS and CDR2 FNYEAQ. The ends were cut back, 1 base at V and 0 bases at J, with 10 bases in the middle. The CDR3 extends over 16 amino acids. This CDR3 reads CASSLGGGSSGNTIYF. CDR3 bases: TGTGCCAGCAGCTTAGGGGGGGGCAGCTCTGGAAACACCATATATTTT.

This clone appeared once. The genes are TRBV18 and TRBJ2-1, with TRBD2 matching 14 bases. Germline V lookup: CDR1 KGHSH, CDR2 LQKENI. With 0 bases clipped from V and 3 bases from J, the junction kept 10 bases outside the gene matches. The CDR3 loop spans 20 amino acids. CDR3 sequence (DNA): TGTGCCAGCTCACCACCGGCCGGACTAGCGGGAGGATGGGGCTACAATGAGCAGTTCTTC. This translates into CASSPPAGLAGGWGYNEQFF. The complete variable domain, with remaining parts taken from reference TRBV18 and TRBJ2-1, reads NAGVMQNPRHLVRRRGQEARLRCSPMKGHSHVYWYRQLPEEGLKFMVYLQKENIIDESGMPKERFSAEFPKEGPSILRIQQVVRGDSAAYFCASSPPAGLAGGWGYNEQFFGPGTRLTVL.

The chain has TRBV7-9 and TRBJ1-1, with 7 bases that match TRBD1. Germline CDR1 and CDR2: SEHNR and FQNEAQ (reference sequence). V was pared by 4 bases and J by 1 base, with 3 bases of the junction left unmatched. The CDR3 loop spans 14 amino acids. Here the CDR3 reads CASSSGQTNTEAFF. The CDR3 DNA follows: TGTGCCAGCAGCTCGGGACAGACGAACACTGAAGCTTTCTTT.

CDR3 residues: CATSRAVGKGPKDRGAYEQYF. As DNA, the CDR3 is TGTGCCACCAGCAGAGCAGTCGGCAAAGGCCCCAAAGACCGAGGAGCCTACGAGCAGTACTTC. This chain joins TRBV15 and TRBJ2-7; the D is unclear. The CDR3 has 21 amino acids. V was shortened by 1 base and J by 2 bases, with 30 bases between the two germline ends. Germline CDR1 reads LNHNV; CDR2 reads YYDKDF (reference sequence).

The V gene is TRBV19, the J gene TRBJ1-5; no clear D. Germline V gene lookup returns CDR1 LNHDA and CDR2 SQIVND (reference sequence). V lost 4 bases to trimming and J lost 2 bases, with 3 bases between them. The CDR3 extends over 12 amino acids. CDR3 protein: CASSTCNQPQHF. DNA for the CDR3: TGTGCCAGTAGTACATGCAATCAGCCCCAGCATTTT.

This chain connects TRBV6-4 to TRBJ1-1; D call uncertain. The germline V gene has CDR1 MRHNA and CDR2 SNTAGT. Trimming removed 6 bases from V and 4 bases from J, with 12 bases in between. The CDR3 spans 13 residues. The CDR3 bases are TGTGCCAGCAGCGCGAAGGTTGGCACTGAAGCTTTCTTT. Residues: CASSAKVGTEAFF.

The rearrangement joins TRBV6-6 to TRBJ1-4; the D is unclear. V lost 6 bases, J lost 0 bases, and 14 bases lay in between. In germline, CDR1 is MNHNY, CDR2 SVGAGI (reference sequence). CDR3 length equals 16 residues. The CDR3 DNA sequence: TGTGCCAGCAGCGCCCCTCGATACGCAACTAATGAAAAACTGTTTTTT. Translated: CASSAPRYATNEKLFF.

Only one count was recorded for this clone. CDR3: CASSRKGGIPPYEQYF. The CDR3 bases are TGTGCCAGCAGCCGTAAAGGGGGTATTCCACCCTACGAGCAGTACTTC. The chain employs TRBV7-9 and TRBJ2-7; D might be TRBD1 (6 bases). Germline V lookup: CDR1 SEHNR, CDR2 FQNEAQ (reference sequence). Trimming removed 5 bases at V and 2 bases at J, with 19 bases between. The CDR3 is 16 residues long.

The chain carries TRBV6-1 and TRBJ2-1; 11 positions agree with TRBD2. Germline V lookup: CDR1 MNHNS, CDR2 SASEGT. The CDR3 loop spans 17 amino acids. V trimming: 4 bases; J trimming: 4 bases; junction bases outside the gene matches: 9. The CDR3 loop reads CASSGIGTSGKYNEQFF. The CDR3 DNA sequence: TGTGCCAGCAGTGGTATCGGGACTAGCGGCAAATACAATGAGCAGTTCTTC.

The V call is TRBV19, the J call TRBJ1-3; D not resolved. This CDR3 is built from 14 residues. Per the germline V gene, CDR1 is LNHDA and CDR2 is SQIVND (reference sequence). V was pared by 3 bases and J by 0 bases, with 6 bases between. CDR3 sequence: CASSIGNSGNTIYF. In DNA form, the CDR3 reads TGTGCCAGTAGTATTGGCAACTCTGGAAACACCATATATTTT.

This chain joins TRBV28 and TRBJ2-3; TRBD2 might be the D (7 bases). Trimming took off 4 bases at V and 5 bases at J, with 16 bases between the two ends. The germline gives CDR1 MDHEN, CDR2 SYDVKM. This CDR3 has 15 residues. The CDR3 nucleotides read TGTGCCAGCAGTTCAGGGGAGGGAGGCGAAGATACGCAGTATTTT. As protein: CASSSGEGGEDTQYF.

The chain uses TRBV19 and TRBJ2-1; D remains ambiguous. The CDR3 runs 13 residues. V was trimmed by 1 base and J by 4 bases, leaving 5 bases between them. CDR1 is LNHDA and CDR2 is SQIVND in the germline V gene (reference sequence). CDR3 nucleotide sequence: TGTGCCAGTAGTATAGGGAGATACAATGAGCAGTTCTTC. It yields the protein CASSIGRYNEQFF.

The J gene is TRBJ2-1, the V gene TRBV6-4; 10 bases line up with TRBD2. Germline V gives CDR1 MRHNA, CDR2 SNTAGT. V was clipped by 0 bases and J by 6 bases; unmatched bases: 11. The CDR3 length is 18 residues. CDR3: CASSDSIPLAGVSNEQFF. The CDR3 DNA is TGTGCCAGCAGTGACTCGATCCCGCTAGCGGGAGTAAGCAATGAGCAGTTCTTC.

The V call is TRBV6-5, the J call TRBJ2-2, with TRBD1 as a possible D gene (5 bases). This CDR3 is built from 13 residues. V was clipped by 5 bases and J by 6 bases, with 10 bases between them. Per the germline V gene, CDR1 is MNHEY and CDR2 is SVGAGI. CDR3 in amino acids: CASSRLGAGELFF. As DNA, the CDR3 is TGTGCCAGCAGTCGGTTAGGGGCCGGGGAGCTGTTTTTT.

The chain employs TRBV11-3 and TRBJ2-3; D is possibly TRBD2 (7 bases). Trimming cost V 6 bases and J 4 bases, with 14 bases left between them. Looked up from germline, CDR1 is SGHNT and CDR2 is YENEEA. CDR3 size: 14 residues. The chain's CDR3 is CASRRGHRPDTQYF. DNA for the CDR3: TGTGCCAGCAGGCGGGGGCACCGCCCAGATACGCAGTATTTT.

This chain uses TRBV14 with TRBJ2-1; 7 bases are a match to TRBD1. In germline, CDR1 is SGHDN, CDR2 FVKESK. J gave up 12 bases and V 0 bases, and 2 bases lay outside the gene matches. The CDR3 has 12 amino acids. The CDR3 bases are TGTGCCAGCAGCCAAGAACGGACAGGGCAGTTCTTC. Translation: CASSQERTGQFF.

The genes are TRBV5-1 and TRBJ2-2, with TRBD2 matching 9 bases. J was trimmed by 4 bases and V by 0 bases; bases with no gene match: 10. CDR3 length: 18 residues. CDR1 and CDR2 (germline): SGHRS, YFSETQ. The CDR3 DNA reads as TGCGCCAGCAGCTTGGCATTGCGGGAGGGCCTTAGCACCGGGGAGCTGTTTTTT. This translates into CASSLALREGLSTGELFF.

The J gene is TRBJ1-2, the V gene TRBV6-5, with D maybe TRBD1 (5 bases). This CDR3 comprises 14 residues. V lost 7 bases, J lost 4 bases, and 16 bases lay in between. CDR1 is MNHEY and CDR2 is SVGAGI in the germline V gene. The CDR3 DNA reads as TGTGCCAGCACCCCCAAAGAGAGGGGCTATGGCTACACCTTC. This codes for CASTPKERGYGYTF.

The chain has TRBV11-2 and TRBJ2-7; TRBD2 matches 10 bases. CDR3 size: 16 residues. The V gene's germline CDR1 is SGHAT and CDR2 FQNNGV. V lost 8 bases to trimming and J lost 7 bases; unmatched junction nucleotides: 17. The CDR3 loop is CASSPWVQREGGEQYF. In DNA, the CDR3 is TGTGCCAGCTCTCCCTGGGTGCAGCGGGAGGGGGGGGAGCAGTACTTC.